This TCR beta chain is drawn from a study of cytomegalovirus exposure and HLA in healthy donors (dated by TCRdb to about 2017). Describing the broader study: An earlier analysis of 550 to 700 of the donors reported approximately 270 Gb of sequence data and roughly 110 million unique TCR beta sequences from roughly 200 million T cells. Typing coverage varied by locus: roughly 629-640 donors for A, B, C, DRB1 and DQB1; under 550 for DQA1; about 600 for DPA1; approximately 450 for DPB1. Of the 350 to 400 genotyped donors, about 84% fell in the genetic ancestry cluster associated with self-reported Caucasian donors. In a later analysis, previously published TCR beta repertoires from 600 to 850 donors were re-analyzed and high-resolution HLA genotyping was added so that TCR occurrence patterns could be studied. On average, roughly 240,000 unique TCR beta nucleotide sequences were sequenced per donor among some 420 genotyped donors of the cohort, with 15% to 20% of those sequences being non-productive. The study aimed to test whether signatures of past pathogen exposure could be identified by cataloging public T cell receptors. All discovery cohort repertoires had been generated on a single sequencing platform. Rather than drawing on any new phenotypic data, the later analysis identified candidate immune exposures from TCR beta sequences and the way those sequences occurred across donors. A later genetic analysis took genome-wide SNP genotypes for about three fifths of the 666 donors and used that subset as a discovery cohort. An early release that covered some 640 HLA-typed donors contained around 330 gigabases of sequencing data and tens of millions of unique TCR sequences. HLA typing included class I and class II loci at four-digit resolution. To predict cytomegalovirus infection status, the study brought together high-throughput TCR immunosequencing, statistical association of individual TCRs with disease status, and machine learning. An earlier analysis of a few hundred of the donors applied high-throughput TCR beta sequencing to assess whether each TCR beta V gene segment acted as functional or pseudogenic. A separate validation cohort of roughly 130 different subjects was used in addition to the approximately 670-subject first cohort. Roughly five DR-DQ haplotypes were treated as single units for association and clustering because of strong linkage in the cohort. Donor age, sex, ethnicity and CMV serostatus were compiled together with the repertoire data. Using immunosequencing, the study profiled T cell repertoires from about 650 subjects and related those repertoires to cytomegalovirus serostatus. The full study reports these points: According to a later analysis, parvovirus B19, influenza, CMV and Epstein-Barr virus appeared linked to several top co-occurrence clusters. Because HLA typing was unavailable for some donors at each locus, only the typed subset was used in association tests. Because counts were too low, seventeen rarely observed V segments, including chromosome 9 orphons, were excluded from the earlier analysis of under 650 of the donors. In vitro tests confirmed that a few of the cytomegalovirus-associated TCR beta chains recognize cytomegalovirus antigens. For the cohort, immune exposure information was limited to CMV serostatus. A further reported finding was that TCR beta sequences accurately predicted the HLA-A and HLA-B alleles for most subjects in the first cohort. The sequencing pipeline was judged likely to have produced a cluster of highly shared sequence variants as a technical artifact. Some IMGT-functional V segments, including TRBV6-2 and TRBV6-3, could not be told apart with the 87-base-pair reads, so those segments were excluded. A total of roughly 160 TCR beta chains were listed by the study as associated with cytomegalovirus. Broadly in line with IMGT annotations, most TCR beta V segments showed up in productive rearrangements about 87% or about 30% of the time in an earlier analysis of 450 to 750 of the donors. In a later analysis, most CMV-associated TCR beta chains were found to appear HLA-restricted, with HLA associations seemingly driven largely by CMV exposure. Cytomegalovirus status was reported to be diagnosed by the classifier with high specificity and sensitivity in both the original and validation cohorts. A later analysis associated 15,000 to 20,000 TCR beta sequences with specific HLA alleles at a false discovery rate of 0.05. According to a later analysis, TCR association rates differed among HLA loci, with DRB1 alleles showing the most associated TCRs and HLA-C alleles showing the fewest. When HLA alleles, especially DR and DQ, strongly co-occurred, TCR associations were difficult to assign to individual alleles. Compared with the 666-donor mean, donors in an Asian-associated ancestry cluster had fewer N-insertions in productive TCRs, according to a later genetic analysis. Across donors, most TCR sequences were observed very rarely, whereas some public TCRs were present in many individuals. The presence/absence analyses assumed that sequencing depth was roughly uniform across donors, and that assumption may not be true. A later genetic analysis associated a missense DCLRE1C variant with V-gene and J-gene trimming of TCR beta chains, and an independent cohort replicated the association. This cohort had only TCR beta chains sequenced, and the lack of alpha or paired-chain data limited which features could be detected. It was suggested by the authors that the approach could potentially be generalized to other disease states and immunological phenotypes. Correlated functional status among segregating V segments might be attributable to linkage disequilibrium, but an unknown experimental factor could not be ruled out. In a later analysis, HLA-associated TCR beta chains showed more clonal expansion and lower generation probabilities than non-associated chains that were equally common.

Turning to this clone: Its binding antigen is unknown. The record has no base qualities; no much larger clone is one base away.

In total, approximately 610 healthy bone marrow donors made up the cohort. At the time of sampling, every cohort member was nominally healthy, though immune exposures that went unrecorded were likely present. The donor was CMV seronegative and belonged to the group of around 350 seronegative cohort members. A peripheral blood sample was provided by each donor, and peripheral blood mononuclear cells were used for TCR beta sequencing. Genomic DNA extraction from the blood cell samples was performed with the Qiagen DNeasy Blood Extraction Kit. Library preparation employed the immunoSEQ multiplex PCR assay. For the multiplex PCR, a mixture combining 60 forward primers for TCR Vbeta segments and 13 reverse primers for TCR Jbeta segments was used. Amplification of the CDR3 region of rearranged TCR beta genes was performed with a multiplex PCR assay on genomic DNA. The Illumina HiSeq System was used to sequence the amplified TCR beta libraries as 87-base-pair reads. Turning to the authors' computational methods: A later analysis tallied tens of millions of unique TCR beta chains across the 550 to 850 repertoires, and some 12 million of those chains were shared by two or more donors. To remove PCR and sequencing errors, raw reads were error-corrected and collapsed into unique sequences using a nearest-neighbor algorithm that merged closely related sequences. To assign V, D and J gene segments, CDR3 sequences were aligned to IMGT reference sequences. For a sequence to be retained, a match of at least six nucleotides to both a V gene segment and a J gene segment was required. Rearrangements were classified as productive when the CDR3 lacked stop codons and remained in frame with V and J, and all other rearrangements were classified as non-productive. CDR3 was defined by IMGT convention, running from the second conserved V-encoded cysteine to the conserved J-encoded phenylalanine. The earlier analysis of about 570 of the donors excluded any sequence lacking an unambiguous match to a single V gene segment. An earlier analysis of approximately 590 of the donors classified V segments as functional when productive rearrangements were above 56.7% and as segregating when the standard deviation between donors was above 5%. A statistical classification framework was built to diagnose cytomegalovirus status from the catalog of TCR beta chain sequences. In a later analysis, V and J genes were assigned by comparing TCR nucleotide sequences against IMGT/GENE-DB human TR gene sequences. The TCRdist pipeline was used in a later analysis to assign CDR3 sequences and most-parsimonious VDJ recombination scenarios. In a later analysis, each TCR beta chain was defined by its CDR3 amino acid sequence together with its V-gene family, and reads without a unique V-gene family were excluded. A later analysis removed nearly 600 highly shared, low-generation-probability nucleotide sequences to deal with suspected cross-contamination and a sequencing artifact. A later analysis calculated a clonal expansion index for each public chain from normalized within-repertoire ranks of inferred template counts. In a later analysis, generation probabilities were computed with a VDJ recombination model fitted to out-of-frame rearrangements, and the resulting probabilities were checked against IGoR. Hypergeometric tests were used in a later analysis to score TCR-TCR, TCR-HLA and TCR-CMV co-occurrence, with a repertoire-size bias correction applied to the TCR pairs. To estimate false discovery rates, a later analysis permuted the HLA or CMV assignments 20 times. In a later analysis, co-occurring TCRs were grouped with DBSCAN, and TCRdist sequence similarity was added when clustering was performed within HLA-allele-positive subsets. For co-occurrence clustering, repertoires with fewer than 30,000 or more than 120,000 public chains were excluded, along with roughly 5 repertoires with anomalous nucleotide sharing. Held by TCRdb, this immuneACCESS table contains in-frame sequences only and omits some clones. Under half of the omission traces to an unresolved V gene where checked; the cause of the rest is unknown. D and trimming were read from the DNA, whereas the V and J calls and clone size are those reported in that table. This sample holds around 110,000 clones; around 81% were observed only once. Roughly 3.9% of the sample lies in the top ten.

At the junction V is shortened by 6 bases and J by 5 bases; bases outside the gene matches: 8. CDR1 and CDR2 are drawn from the germline V gene (reference sequence): LNHDA, SQIVND. Measured from the cysteine to the phenylalanine, the CDR3 is 15 residues long. This entry keeps only the CDR3 DNA: 45 bases, framed from base 1. Material: PBMCs. The V gene is TRBV19 and the J gene is TRBJ2-2; 8 junctional bases match TRBD1. The sequence was collected from a woman in her thirties in good health and CMV-seronegative. In nucleotides, the sequence is TGTGCCAGTAGGAACGGACAGGGTGGTACCGGGGAGCTGTTTTTT. Its translation is CASRNGQGGTGELFF.